This T cell receptor beta chain derives from a study of shared clonotypes between healthy human individuals. Study findings and constraints: Estimated richness was generally greater in naive than memory subsets.

Notes on this clone: Its cognate antigen is unknown.

Per germline, CDR1 SGHKS and CDR2 YYEKEE (reference sequence). CDR3 length equals 16 residues. Trimming left V 0 bases short and J 3 bases short, with 12 bases between. Assay execution took place at the deep level. The assay was immunoSEQ multiplex PCR, and TCRdb's table has in-frame clones only and misses some. Of over a million clones listed, approximately 80% are singletons. This sequence originates from a man between 18 and 29 years old in good health. Some clones in this sample may be carry-over from other donors' samples. Sequenced sample: memory CD4+ T cells from PBMCs. Subset described: CD45RA-negative fraction. V gene TRBV5-5 combines with J gene TRBJ1-4, with D unresolved. CDR3 in DNA: TGTGCCAGCAGCTTGGCCGCCGGAATCCCTAATGAAAAACTGTTTTTT. Protein product: CASSLAAGIPNEKLFF.